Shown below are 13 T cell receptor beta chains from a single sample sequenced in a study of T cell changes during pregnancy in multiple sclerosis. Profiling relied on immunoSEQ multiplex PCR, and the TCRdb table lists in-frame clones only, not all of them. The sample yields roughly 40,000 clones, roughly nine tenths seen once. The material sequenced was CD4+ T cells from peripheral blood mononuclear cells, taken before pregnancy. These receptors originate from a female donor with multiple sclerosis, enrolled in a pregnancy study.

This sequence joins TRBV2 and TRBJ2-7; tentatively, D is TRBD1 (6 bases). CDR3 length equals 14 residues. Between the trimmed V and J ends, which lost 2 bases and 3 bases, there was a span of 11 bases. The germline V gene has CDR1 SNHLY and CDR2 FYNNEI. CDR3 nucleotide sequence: TGTGCCAGCAGTGAACAGGACAGAGACTACGAGCAGTACTTC. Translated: CASSEQDRDYEQYF.

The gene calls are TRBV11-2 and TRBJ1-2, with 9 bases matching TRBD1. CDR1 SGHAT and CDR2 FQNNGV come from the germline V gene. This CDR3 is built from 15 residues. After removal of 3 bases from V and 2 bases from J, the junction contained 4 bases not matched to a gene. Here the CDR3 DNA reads TGTGCCAGCAGCTTCGACAGGGGGGACAACTATGGCTACACCTTC. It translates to CASSFDRGDNYGYTF.

The CDR3 DNA reads as TGTGCCAGCAGCTTAGGACCCTTTGGGAGAGATATTAACTATGGCTACACCTTC. This translates into CASSLGPFGRDINYGYTF. The chain links TRBV11-2 to TRBJ1-2; D not resolved. The V and J ends lost 1 base and 1 base respectively, with 19 bases between them. The germline V gene has CDR1 SGHAT and CDR2 FQNNGV. The CDR3 totals 18 residues.

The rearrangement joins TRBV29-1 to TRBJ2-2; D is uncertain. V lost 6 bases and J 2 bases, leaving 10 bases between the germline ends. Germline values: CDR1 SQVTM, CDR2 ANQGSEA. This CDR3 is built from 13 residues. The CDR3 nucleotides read TGCAGCGTCTCGAACAGAAACACCGGGGAGCTGTTTTTT. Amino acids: CSVSNRNTGELFF.

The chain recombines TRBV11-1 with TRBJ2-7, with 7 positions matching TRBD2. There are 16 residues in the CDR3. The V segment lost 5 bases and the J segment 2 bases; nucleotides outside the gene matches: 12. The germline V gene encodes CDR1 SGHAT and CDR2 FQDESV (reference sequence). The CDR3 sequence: CASSPRRREIAYEQYF. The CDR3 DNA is TGTGCCAGCAGCCCCCGGCGGCGGGAGATCGCCTACGAGCAGTACTTC.

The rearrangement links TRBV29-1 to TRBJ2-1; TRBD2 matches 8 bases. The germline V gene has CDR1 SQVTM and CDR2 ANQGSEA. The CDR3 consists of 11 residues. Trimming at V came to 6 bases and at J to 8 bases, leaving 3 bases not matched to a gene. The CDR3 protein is CSVTSVDEQFF. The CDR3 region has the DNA TGCAGCGTGACTAGCGTCGATGAGCAGTTCTTC.

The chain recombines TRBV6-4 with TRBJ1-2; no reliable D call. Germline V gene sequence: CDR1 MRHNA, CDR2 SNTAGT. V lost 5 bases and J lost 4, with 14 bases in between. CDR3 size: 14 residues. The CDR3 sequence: CASSPGLGSYGYTF. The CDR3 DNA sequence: TGTGCCAGCAGTCCTGGGCTGGGTAGCTATGGCTACACCTTC.

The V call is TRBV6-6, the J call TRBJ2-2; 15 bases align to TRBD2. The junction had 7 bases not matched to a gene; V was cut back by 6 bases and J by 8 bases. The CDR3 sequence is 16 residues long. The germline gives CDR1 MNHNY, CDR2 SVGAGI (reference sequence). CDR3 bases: TGTGCCAGCAGCGGACTAGCGGGAGGGCTTAGGGGGGAGCTGTTTTTT. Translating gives CASSGLAGGLRGELFF.

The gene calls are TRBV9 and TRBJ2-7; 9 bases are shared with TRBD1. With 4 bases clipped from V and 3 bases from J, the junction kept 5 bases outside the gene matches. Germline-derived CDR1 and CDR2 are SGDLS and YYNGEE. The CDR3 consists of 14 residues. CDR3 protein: CASSPGDRVYEQYF. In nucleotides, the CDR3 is TGTGCCAGCAGCCCAGGGGACAGGGTCTACGAGCAGTACTTC.

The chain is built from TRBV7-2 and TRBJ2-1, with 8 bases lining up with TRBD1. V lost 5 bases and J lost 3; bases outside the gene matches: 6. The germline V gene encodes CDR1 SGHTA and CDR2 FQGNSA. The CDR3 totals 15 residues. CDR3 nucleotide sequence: TGTGCCAGCAGCCCAAGGACAGGGCTCTACAATGAGCAGTTCTTC. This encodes CASSPRTGLYNEQFF.

In nucleotides, the CDR3 is TGTGCCAGCAGGGACAGCCCTTCTGGGCAGTACTTC. Its protein product is CASRDSPSGQYF. The chain recombines TRBV28 with TRBJ2-7; D is possibly TRBD1 (6 bases). This CDR3 has 12 residues. V gave up 6 bases and J gave up 9 bases, with 15 bases separating them. CDR1 is MDHEN, CDR2 SYDVKM, per germline.

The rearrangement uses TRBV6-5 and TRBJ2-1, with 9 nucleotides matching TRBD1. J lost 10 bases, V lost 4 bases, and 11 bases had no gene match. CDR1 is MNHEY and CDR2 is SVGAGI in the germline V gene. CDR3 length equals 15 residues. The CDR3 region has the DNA TGTGCCAGCAGTTCCACCGGGACAGGGCGGGAAGAGCAGTTCTTC. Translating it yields CASSSTGTGREEQFF.

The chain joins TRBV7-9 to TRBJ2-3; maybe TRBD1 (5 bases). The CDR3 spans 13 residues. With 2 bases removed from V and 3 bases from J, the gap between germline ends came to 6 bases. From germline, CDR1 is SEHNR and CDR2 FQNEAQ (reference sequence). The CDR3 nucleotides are TGTGCCAGCAGCTTAAAGGGGACAGATACGCAGTATTTT. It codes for CASSLKGTDTQYF.